This TCR beta chain was sequenced during a study of preoperative IRX-2 immunotherapy in early breast cancer. Stated treatment: preoperative locoregional IRX-2 cytokine immunotherapy. Per germline, CDR1 WNHNN and CDR2 SYGVQD (reference sequence). The germline V and J ends were trimmed by 2 bases and 0 bases, with 14 bases remaining between them. The CDR3 is made up of 17 amino acids. Libraries were prepared by immunoSEQ multiplex PCR; TCRdb keeps only in-frame clonotypes and omits some of them. The sample shows tens of thousands of clones, roughly four fifths of them seen only once. Sequenced material: lymph node tissue, taken after IRX-2 immunotherapy. The chain recombines TRBV10-1 with TRBJ2-1; D unclear. This TCR was sampled from a human donor with breast cancer. The CDR3 DNA follows: TGCGCCAGCAGTGAGCCCTTAAAGGGCAACTCCTACAATGAGCAGTTCTTC. It yields the protein CASSEPLKGNSYNEQFF.